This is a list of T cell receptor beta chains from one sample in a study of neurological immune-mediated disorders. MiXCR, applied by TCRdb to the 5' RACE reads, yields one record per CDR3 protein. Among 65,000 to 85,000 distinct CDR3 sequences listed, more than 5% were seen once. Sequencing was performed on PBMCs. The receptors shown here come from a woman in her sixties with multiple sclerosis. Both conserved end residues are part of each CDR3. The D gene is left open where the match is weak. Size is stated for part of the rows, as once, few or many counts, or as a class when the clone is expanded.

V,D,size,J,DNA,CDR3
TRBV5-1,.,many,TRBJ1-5,TGCGCCAGCAGCTTGGAGGGTCTCGGTAGCAATCAGCCCCAGCATTTT,CASSLEGLGSNQPQHF
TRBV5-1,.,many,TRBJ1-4,TGCGCCAGCAGGAGGACAGCGACTAATGAAAAACTGTTTTTT,CASRRTATNEKLFF
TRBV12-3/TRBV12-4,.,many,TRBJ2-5,TGTGCCAGCAGACCCGGGGCCAATCCGACCCAGTACTTC,CASRPGANPTQYF
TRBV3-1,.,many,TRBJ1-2,TGTGCCAGCAGCCAAGAACGTACGGGTTTGCGATATGGCTACACCTTC,CASSQERTGLRYGYTF
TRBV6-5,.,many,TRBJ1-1,TGTGCCAGCAGTTACTCAAAGGGAAGAAACACTGAAGCTTTCTTT,CASSYSKGRNTEAFF
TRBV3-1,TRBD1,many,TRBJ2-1,TGTGCCAGCAGCCAGAGGGACAGTGGAGATGAGCAGTTCTTC,CASSQRDSGDEQFF
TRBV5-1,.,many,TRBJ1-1,TGCGCCAGCAGCTTGAATAATGGGGGCCTGACTGAAGCTTTCTTT,CASSLNNGGLTEAFF
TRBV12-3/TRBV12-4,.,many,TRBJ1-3,TGTGCCAGCAGTTTTTGGGGTTCCGGAAACACCATATATTTT,CASSFWGSGNTIYF
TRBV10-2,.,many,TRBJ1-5,TGCGCCAGCAGTGAGTCCCGGGCCCCCCGGGGTCAGCCCCAGCATTTT,CASSESRAPRGQPQHF
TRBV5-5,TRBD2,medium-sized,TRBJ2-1,TGTGCCAGCAGCTTTGCTACGGGGGGGCCGGATGAGCAGTTCTTC,CASSFATGGPDEQFF
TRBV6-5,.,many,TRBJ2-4,TGTGCCAGCAGTTACAGGGTGAATAACATTCAGTACTTC,CASSYRVNNIQYF
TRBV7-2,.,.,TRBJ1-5,TGTGCCAGCAGCTTACGGACAGCTTATAGCAATCAGCCCCAGCATTTT,CASSLRTAYSNQPQHF
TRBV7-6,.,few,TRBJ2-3,TGTGCCAGCAGCTTAATCGCGGGGGCCAGCACAGATACGCAGTATTTT,CASSLIAGASTDTQYF
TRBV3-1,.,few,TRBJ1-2,TGTGCCAGCAGCCAGAGAATGGCCTTTAACTATGGCTACACCTTC,CASSQRMAFNYGYTF
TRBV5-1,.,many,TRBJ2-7,TGCGCCAGCAGCTTGGCCCCGGAGCCCTACGAGCAGTACTTC,CASSLAPEPYEQYF
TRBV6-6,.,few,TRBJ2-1,TGTGCCAGCAGTACGGCCTACAATGAGCAGTTCTTC,CASSTAYNEQFF
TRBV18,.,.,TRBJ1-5,TGTGCCAGCTCACCACTTCCCCCGGGGTATAGCAATCAGCCCCAGCATTTT,CASSPLPPGYSNQPQHF